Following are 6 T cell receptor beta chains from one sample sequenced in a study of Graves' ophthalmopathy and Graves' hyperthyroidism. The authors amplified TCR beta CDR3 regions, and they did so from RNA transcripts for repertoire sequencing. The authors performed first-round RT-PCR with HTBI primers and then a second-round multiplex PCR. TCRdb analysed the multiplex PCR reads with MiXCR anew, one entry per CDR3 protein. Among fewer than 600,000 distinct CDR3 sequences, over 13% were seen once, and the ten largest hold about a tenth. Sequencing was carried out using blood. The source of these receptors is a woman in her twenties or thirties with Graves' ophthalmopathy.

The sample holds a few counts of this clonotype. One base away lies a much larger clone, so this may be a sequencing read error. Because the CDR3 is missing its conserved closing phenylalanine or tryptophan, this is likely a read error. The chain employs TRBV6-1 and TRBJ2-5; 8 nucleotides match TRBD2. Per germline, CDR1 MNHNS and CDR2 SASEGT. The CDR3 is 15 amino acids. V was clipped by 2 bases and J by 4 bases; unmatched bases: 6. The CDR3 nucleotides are TGTGCCAGCAGTGAATGGACGGGGGGGCCAGAGACCCAGTACTAC. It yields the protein CASSEWTGGPETQYY.

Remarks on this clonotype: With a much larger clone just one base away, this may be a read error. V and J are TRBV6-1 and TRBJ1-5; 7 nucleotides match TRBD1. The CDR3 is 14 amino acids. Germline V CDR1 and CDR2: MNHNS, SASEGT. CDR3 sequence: CASTDGTAIKPHHF. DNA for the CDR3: TGTGCCAGCACCGACGGGACAGCGATAAAGCCCCATCATTTT.

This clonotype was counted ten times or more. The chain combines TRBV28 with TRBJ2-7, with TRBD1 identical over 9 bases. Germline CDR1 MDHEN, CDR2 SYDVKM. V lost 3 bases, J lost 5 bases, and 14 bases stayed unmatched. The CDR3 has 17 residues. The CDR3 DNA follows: TGTGCCAGCAGTTTCCTGGAATCGGACAGGGGTATTGACGAGCAGTACTTC. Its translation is CASSFLESDRGIDEQYF.

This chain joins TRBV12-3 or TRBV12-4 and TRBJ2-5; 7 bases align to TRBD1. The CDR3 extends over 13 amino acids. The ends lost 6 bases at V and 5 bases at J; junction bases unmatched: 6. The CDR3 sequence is CASSTTGWETQYF. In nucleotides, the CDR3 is TGTGCCAGCAGCACGACAGGGTGGGAGACCCAGTACTTC.

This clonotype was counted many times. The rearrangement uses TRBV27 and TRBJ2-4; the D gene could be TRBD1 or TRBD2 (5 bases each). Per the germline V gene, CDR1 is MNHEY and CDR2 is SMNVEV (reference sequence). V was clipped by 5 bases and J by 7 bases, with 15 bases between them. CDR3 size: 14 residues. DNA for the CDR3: TGTGCCAGCAGTCTTACCGGGACGGAGAACATTCAGTACTTC. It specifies CASSLTGTENIQYF.

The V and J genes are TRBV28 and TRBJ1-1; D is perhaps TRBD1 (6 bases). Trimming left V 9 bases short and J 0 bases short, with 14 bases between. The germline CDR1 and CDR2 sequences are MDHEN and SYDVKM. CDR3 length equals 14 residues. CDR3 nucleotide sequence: TGTGCCAGTCTTGTGGGGGACATGAACACTGAAGCTTTCTTT. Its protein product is CASLVGDMNTEAFF.